The source of this TCR beta chain is a study of a mutant IDH1 vaccine in newly diagnosed glioma. Here immunoSEQ multiplex PCR was the method, and the copy in TCRdb shows in-frame clones only, minus some. The repertoire includes more than 55,000 clones, roughly four fifths of them detected once, and 3% to 4% sits in the top ten. As regards this clone: Its antigen remains unknown.

The time point is: week 11, during vaccination. In every dose of vaccine, 300 ug of mutant IDH1 20-mer peptide was given alongside topical imiquimod. V lost 3 bases and J lost 5; bases outside the gene matches: 6. This CDR3 has 15 amino acids. Germline CDR1 reads MNHEY; CDR2 reads SMNVEV (reference sequence). The chain couples TRBV27 to TRBJ2-7; 11 nucleotides match TRBD2. The sequence derives from a man aged 25-40 years with glioma. The starting material was PBMCs, obtained from a glioma patient whose treatment included an IDH1 peptide vaccine. CDR3 DNA: TGTGCCAGCAGTTTTTCACTAGCGGGAGCGCACGAGCAGTACTTC. Translating it yields CASSFSLAGAHEQYF.